The source of this T cell receptor beta chain is a study of cytomegalovirus exposure and HLA in healthy donors. The study, taken as a whole, reports: Presence/absence analyses assumed roughly uniform sequencing depth across donors, which may not hold. Most TCR sequences showed up rarely, but some public TCRs showed up in many donors. Researchers left out some V segments, among them TRBV6-2 and TRBV6-3, as indistinguishable.

Primers: 60 Vbeta forward and 13 Jbeta reverse. Per the original data handling: Later, tens of millions of unique TCR beta chains were counted in an analysis, and roughly 10 million of them were shared. Produced via immunoSEQ multiplex PCR; TCRdb's table is partial and in-frame only. V and J calls and clone size follow that table, whereas D and trimming were derived from the DNA. The sample lists more than 110,000 clones; 70% to 80% were seen once. A remark on this clone: Antigen: not known.

CDR3 length: 12 residues. V dropped 5 bases and J dropped 7 bases, with 11 bases sitting between them. Germline lookup yields CDR1 MNHEY and CDR2 SMNVEV (reference sequence). This receptor was identified in a woman between 50 and 59 years old in good health and CMV-seropositive. The chain carries TRBV27 and TRBJ1-2, with D possibly TRBD1 on 5 matching bases. Sample: PBMCs. The DNA of the CDR3 is TGTGCCAGCAGTAAAAGGGGAAGTGGCTACACCTTC. Its translation is CASSKRGSGYTF.